The 23 T cell receptor beta chains in this list originate from one sample, sequenced in a study of patients and donors after allogeneic stem cell transplantation. TCRdb reprocessed the RT-PCR reads via MiXCR and lists one record per CDR3 protein. Of about 160,000 distinct CDR3 sequences detected, about a third appear once; the ten largest clones hold around half. The sample taken for sequencing was blood, either unsorted or a sorted T cell fraction (not recorded which). All receptors derive from a human donor who was either an allogeneic HSCT recipient or a stem cell or donor lymphocyte infusion donor (not recorded which). It is not recorded whose cells these are; they may come from a transplant donor.

The chain carries TRBV3-1 and TRBJ1-5; 7 nucleotides align to TRBD1. CDR3 length equals 15 residues. The germline CDR1 and CDR2 sequences are LGHDT and YNNKEL (reference sequence). The junction had 10 bases not matched to a gene; V was cut back by 4 bases and J by 7 bases. The CDR3 nucleotides are TGTGCCAGCAGCCGAACAGGGGACACCGAACAGCCCCAGCATTTT. It specifies CASSRTGDTEQPQHF.

A single count supports this clonotype. The chain recombines TRBV13 with TRBJ2-7, with D perhaps being TRBD1 or TRBD2 (7 bases each). This CDR3 is built from 14 residues. V lost 5 bases to trimming and J lost 6 bases, with 17 bases between them. Germline CDR1 PRHDT, CDR2 FYEKMQ (reference sequence). The CDR3 sequence is CASSVRGGRCEQYF. DNA of the CDR3: TGTGCCAGCAGCGTCAGGGGGGGACGGTGCGAGCAGTACTTC.

The table lists this clonotype with a few counts. This rearrangement joins TRBV7-9 to TRBJ1-5, with 7 bases that match TRBD1. The CDR3 is 18 residues long. With 1 base clipped from V and 0 bases from J, the junction kept 9 bases outside the gene matches. The V gene's germline CDR1 is SEHNR and CDR2 FQNEAQ (reference sequence). CDR3 nucleotides: TGTGCCAGCAGCTTAGGGTCGACCGGGACAGATAGCAATCAGCCCCAGCATTTT. Translating it yields CASSLGSTGTDSNQPQHF. Based on the CDR3 plus reference TRBV7-9 and TRBJ1-5, the full variable domain is DTGVSQNPRHKITKRGQNVTFRCDPISEHNRLYWYRQTLGQGPEFLTYFQNEAQLEKSRLLSDRFSAERPKGSFSTLEIQRTEQGDSAMYLCASSLGSTGTDSNQPQHFGDGTRLSIL.

The rearrangement joins TRBV29-1 to TRBJ1-2; 9 positions agree with TRBD1. V dropped 5 bases and J dropped 8; count of bases not matched to a gene: 9. The CDR3 is 13 residues long. CDR1 and CDR2 (germline): SQVTM, ANQGSEA. The CDR3 loop is CSVPDRGSQGYTF. The CDR3, as DNA: TGCAGCGTTCCGGACAGGGGATCGCAGGGCTACACCTTC.

This clonotype was seen more than once but under ten times. This CDR3 reads CASSLDRGQTFF. The CDR3 region has the DNA TGTGCCAGCAGCCTAGACAGGGGGCAAACTTTCTTT. The J gene is TRBJ1-1, the V gene TRBV9; 10 bases fit TRBD1. Looked up from germline, CDR1 is SGDLS and CDR2 is YYNGEE. The V gene end was trimmed by 4 bases and the J gene end by 12 bases; junction bases not matched to a gene: 6. The CDR3 sequence is 12 residues long.

The chain uses TRBV9 and TRBJ2-1, with 11 bases that match TRBD2. The V gene's germline CDR1 is SGDLS and CDR2 YYNGEE. This CDR3 region has 16 residues. V lost 0 bases and J lost 6; bases outside the gene matches: 5. In nucleotides, the CDR3 is TGTGCCAGCAGCGTAGCACTAGCGGGGGAAATCAATGAGCAGTTCTTC. This translates into CASSVALAGEINEQFF.

Only a few counts were recorded for this clonotype. The chain has TRBV7-2 and TRBJ1-2; D gene ambiguous. Trimming took off 0 bases at V and 0 bases at J, with 8 bases between the two ends. The CDR3 contains 15 residues. Germline V gives CDR1 SGHTA, CDR2 FQGNSA. The CDR3: CASSLARGANYGYTF. CDR3 sequence (DNA): TGTGCCAGCAGCTTAGCGCGCGGGGCTAACTATGGCTACACCTTC. Looking up the rest from reference TRBV7-2 and TRBJ1-2 gives the full variable domain: GAGVSQSPSNKVTEKGKDVELRCDPISGHTALYWYRQSLGQGLEFLIYFQGNSAPDKSGLPSDRFSAERTGGSVSTLTIQRTQQEDSAVYLCASSLARGANYGYTFGSGTRLTVV.

This clonotype has only a few counts. This chain links TRBV29-1 with TRBJ1-2; D is possibly TRBD1 (5 bases). Per the germline V gene, CDR1 is SQVTM and CDR2 is ANQGSEA. V was pared by 7 bases and J by 3 bases, with 9 bases between. The CDR3 has 11 amino acids. In nucleotides, the CDR3 is TGCAGCGGGGACGGAGACTATGGCTACACCTTC. It encodes CSGDGDYGYTF.

This rearrangement joins TRBV5-8 to TRBJ1-2; TRBD1 matches at 10 bases. The CDR3 has 13 residues. CDR1 SGHTS and CDR2 YDEGEE come from the germline V gene. V was pared by 4 bases and J by 10 bases, with 7 bases of the junction left unmatched. This CDR3 is CASSRQGASVYTF. In DNA, the CDR3 is TGTGCCAGCAGCCGACAGGGGGCGAGTGTCTACACCTTC.

The rearrangement links TRBV27 to TRBJ2-4, with D unresolved. This CDR3 is built from 12 residues. CDR1 and CDR2 from the germline V gene are MNHEY and SMNVEV (reference sequence). Trimming left V 8 bases short and J 0 bases short, with 5 bases between. The CDR3 nucleotides are TGTGCCAGCGGAGAAGCCAAAAACATTCAGTACTTC. As protein: CASGEAKNIQYF.

The CDR3 bases are TGTGCCAGCAGCCAAAGTTGGGAGCGCACAGATACGCAGTATTTT. This encodes CASSQSWERTDTQYF. The chain is built from TRBV4-2 and TRBJ2-3; D perhaps matches TRBD2 (5 bases). The CDR3 is 15 amino acids. Germline CDR1 and CDR2: LGHNA and YNFKEQ. Trimming left V 2 bases short and J 1 base short, with 10 bases between.

CDR3 bases: TGCAGTGCTACGGACCGCACTAGCTCCTACGAGCAGTACGTC. This gives the protein CSATDRTSSYEQYV. V and J are TRBV20-1 and TRBJ2-7; a weak D match, TRBD2 (5 bases). The CDR3 covers 14 residues. The germline V gene encodes CDR1 DFQATT and CDR2 SNEGSKA (reference sequence). Between the trimmed V and J ends, which lost 4 bases and 0 bases, there was a span of 13 bases.

The V and J genes are TRBV21-1 and TRBJ1-6. TRBV21-1 is listed as a pseudogene. This CDR3 spans 14 amino acids. The CDR3 protein is CASSKAASPSPLHF. CDR3 coding DNA: TGTGCCAGCAGCAAAGCTGCCAGTCCTTCGCCCCTCCACTTT.

The rearrangement links TRBV7-9 to TRBJ1-1; TRBD1 is a possible D gene (5 bases). The CDR3 runs to 11 residues. The ends were cut back, 8 bases at V and 6 bases at J, with 10 bases in the middle. Germline CDR1 reads SEHNR; CDR2 reads FQNEAQ (reference sequence). CDR3 coding DNA: TGTGCCAGCGGCTGGGGGTCTGAAGCTTTCTTT. Its protein is CASGWGSEAFF.

V usage is TRBV12-3 or TRBV12-4 and J usage is TRBJ2-3; D call uncertain. The CDR3 consists of 12 residues. The germline V and J ends were trimmed by 6 bases and 6 bases, with 10 bases remaining between them. CDR3 sequence: CASSLNGDTQYF. DNA of the CDR3: TGTGCCAGCAGCCTCAATGGGGATACGCAGTATTTT.

This rearrangement joins TRBV20-1 to TRBJ1-3, with D unclear. The germline V gene has CDR1 DFQATT and CDR2 SNEGSKA (reference sequence). V lost 7 bases, J lost 4 bases, and 8 bases lay in between. This CDR3 has 11 residues. The CDR3 is CSGEAGNTIYF. The CDR3 coding sequence is TGCAGTGGGGAGGCGGGAAACACCATATATTTT.

The CDR3 here is CASSKGGDTEAFF. The CDR3 bases are TGTGCCAGCAGTAAAGGGGGGGACACTGAAGCTTTCTTT. The genes are TRBV11-2 and TRBJ1-1; a weak D match, TRBD1 (6 bases). Trimming took 6 bases from V and 3 from J, leaving 11 bases between them. This CDR3 has 13 residues. Germline lookup yields CDR1 SGHAT and CDR2 FQNNGV.

This clonotype was counted a few times. The chain joins TRBV24-1 to TRBJ1-2; D may be TRBD1 (5 bases). The V end was cut by 4 bases, the J end by 10 bases, with 12 bases between. Per the germline V gene, CDR1 is KGHDR and CDR2 is SFDVKD. This CDR3 is 12 amino acids long. The CDR3 DNA sequence: TGTGCCACCAGTGACAGGGCAGAGGTCTACACCTTC. Encoded protein: CATSDRAEVYTF.

This sequence joins TRBV12-3 or TRBV12-4 and TRBJ1-2; the D gene is possibly TRBD1 (5 bases). The V and J ends lost 2 bases and 8 bases respectively, with 12 bases between them. The CDR3 is made up of 13 amino acids. CDR3 residues: CASSLFGAGGYTF. As DNA, the CDR3 is TGTGCCAGCAGTTTATTCGGGGCTGGGGGCTACACCTTC.

The chain is built from TRBV6-5 and TRBJ1-5; no clear D. Germline CDR1 is MNHEY and CDR2 is SVGAGI. The CDR3 runs 13 residues. V was clipped by 4 bases and J by 5 bases, with 9 bases between them. The CDR3 here is CASSSTTDQPQHF. The CDR3 nucleotides are TGTGCCAGCAGTTCAACAACTGATCAGCCCCAGCATTTT.

There are many counts of this clonotype. The chain combines TRBV28 with TRBJ1-4; tentative D call: TRBD1 (5 bases). V lost 3 bases and J lost 7, with 24 bases in between. The CDR3 has 18 amino acids. Germline assignment: CDR1 MDHEN and CDR2 SYDVKM. The CDR3 here is CASSLLTSSQGGSEKLFF. Here the CDR3 DNA reads TGTGCCAGCAGTTTGTTAACCTCCTCCCAGGGAGGAAGTGAAAAACTGTTTTTT.

This rearrangement joins TRBV5-1 to TRBJ2-1, with a weak D call TRBD1 (6 bases). V lost 0 bases to trimming and J lost 2 bases, with 12 bases between them. Germline V gene lookup returns CDR1 SGHRS and CDR2 YFSETQ. This CDR3 region has 16 residues. CDR3 DNA: TGCGCCAGCAGCTTGGGTACAGGGAAAACCTACAATGAGCAGTTCTTC. This encodes CASSLGTGKTYNEQFF.

J is TRBJ2-3 and V is TRBV6-1; D not certain. The germline CDR1 and CDR2 sequences are MNHNS and SASEGT. CDR3 length: 12 amino acids. Between the trimmed V and J ends, which lost 2 bases and 6 bases, there was a span of 6 bases. The CDR3 sequence: CASSEWVDTQYF. CDR3 nucleotides: TGTGCCAGCAGTGAATGGGTTGATACGCAGTATTTT.